This TCR beta chain was profiled in a study of T cells in Graves' hyperthyroidism and ophthalmopathy. The CDR3 has 14 amino acids. Germline assignment: CDR1 DFQATT and CDR2 SNEGSKA (reference sequence). With 3 bases removed from V and 11 bases from J, the gap between germline ends came to 22 bases. The CDR3 regions of TCR beta were amplified from RNA transcripts. Initially, a first-round RT-PCR of the TCR CDR3 employed the HTBI primer set. From the multiplex PCR reads, TCRdb called clonotypes with MiXCR, one entry per CDR3 protein. The table includes roughly 800,000 distinct CDR3 sequences, 35% to 40% detected once.

This chain connects TRBV20-1 to TRBJ2-5; maybe TRBD2 (5 bases). Material for sequencing was blood. The clonotype comes from a man aged 18 to 30 with Graves' hyperthyroidism. This CDR3 reads CSARDAVLGDTQYF. In nucleotides, the CDR3 is TGCAGTGCTAGGGACGCCGTATTGGGAGATACGCAGTACTTC.